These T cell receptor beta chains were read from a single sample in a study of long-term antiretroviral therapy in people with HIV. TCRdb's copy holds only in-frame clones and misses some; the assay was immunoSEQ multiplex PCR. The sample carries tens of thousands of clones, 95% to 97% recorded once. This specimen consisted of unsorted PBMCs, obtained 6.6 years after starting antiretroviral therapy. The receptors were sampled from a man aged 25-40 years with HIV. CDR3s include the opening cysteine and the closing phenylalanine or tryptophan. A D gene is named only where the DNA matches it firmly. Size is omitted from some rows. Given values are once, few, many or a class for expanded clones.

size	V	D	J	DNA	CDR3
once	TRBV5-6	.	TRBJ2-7	TGTGCCAGCAGCTTGGCCGGCACCTTAACCTACGAGCAGTACTTC	CASSLAGTLTYEQYF
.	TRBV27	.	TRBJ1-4	TGTGCCAGCAGTTTATTGGGGGCCGGGGAAAAACTGTTTTTT	CASSLLGAGEKLFF
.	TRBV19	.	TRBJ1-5	TGTGCCAGTAGTATACCCCGCGGCCGCAATCAGCCCCAGCATTTT	CASSIPRGRNQPQHF
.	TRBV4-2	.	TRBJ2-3	TGTGCCAGCAGCCAAGATTTGGAAGATACGCAGTATTTT	CASSQDLEDTQYF
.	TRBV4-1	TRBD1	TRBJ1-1	TGCGCCAGCAGCCACCTGGACAGGTTCTCTGAAGCTTTCTTT	CASSHLDRFSEAFF
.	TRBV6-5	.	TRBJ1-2	TGTGCCAGCAGTTCCGTGGGGCGGAGTGGATATGGCTACACCTTC	CASSSVGRSGYGYTF
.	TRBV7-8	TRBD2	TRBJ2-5	TGTGCCAGCAGCTCCATAGCGGGGACCTTGTGGACCCAGTACTTC	CASSSIAGTLWTQYF
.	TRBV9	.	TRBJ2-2	TGTGCCAGCAGCGTAGATCGGGGGCGGCGGAACACCGGGGAGCTGTTTTTT	CASSVDRGRRNTGELFF
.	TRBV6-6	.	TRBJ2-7	TGTGCCAGCACTGGGACCGGGCTTTCTGGGCAGTACTTC	CASTGTGLSGQYF
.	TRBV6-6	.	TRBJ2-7	TGTGCCAGCAGTTACTTCGCGGGACAGCTAAGCGAGCAGTACTTC	CASSYFAGQLSEQYF
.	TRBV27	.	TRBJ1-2	TGTGCCAGCAGTTTATCTAGGTCGTGGGACAATGTACCCCCCTACTATGGCTACACCTTC	CASSLSRSWDNVPPYYGYTF
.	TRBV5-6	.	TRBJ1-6	TGTGCCAGCAGCTTGGATACAGTATATTCACCCCTCCACTTT	CASSLDTVYSPLHF
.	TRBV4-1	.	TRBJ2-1	TGCGCCAGCAGCCTGCGTTTAGGGCCTTATGAGCAGTTCTTC	CASSLRLGPYEQFF
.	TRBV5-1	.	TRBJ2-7	TGCGCCAGCACCCGAGGCCAAAGGGAGCACGAGCAGTACTTC	CASTRGQREHEQYF
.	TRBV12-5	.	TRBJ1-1	TGTGCTAGTGGTTCGGACAGCCTAGAAGCTTTCTTT	CASGSDSLEAFF
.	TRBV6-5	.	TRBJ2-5	TGTGCCAGCACTAGTCTGGAGACCCAGTACTTC	CASTSLETQYF
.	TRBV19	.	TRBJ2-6	TGTGCCTCCCTTCCAGGAGGGGCCAACGTCCTGACTTTC	CASLPGGANVLTF
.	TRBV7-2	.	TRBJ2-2	TGTGCCAGCAGCTTGCAGGTCGGGGAGCTGTTTTTT	CASSLQVGELFF
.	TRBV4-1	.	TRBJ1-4	TGCGCCAGCAGCCAAGTCCGTGGGCCCGCCATTAATGAAAAACTGTTTTTT	CASSQVRGPAINEKLFF
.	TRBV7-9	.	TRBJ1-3	TGTGCCAGCAGCCCTCCGGGACCCTCAACGACGTCTGGAAACACCATATATTTT	CASSPPGPSTTSGNTIYF
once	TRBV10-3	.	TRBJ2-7	TGTGCCATCAGGGTAGAGCCCTCCTACGAGCAGTACTTC	CAIRVEPSYEQYF
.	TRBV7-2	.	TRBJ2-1	TGTGCCAGCAGCCCCCAGGCAGCGGTAGACAATGAGCAGTTCTTC	CASSPQAAVDNEQFF
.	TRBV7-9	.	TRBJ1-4	TGTGCCAGCAGCTCGGAATCGGCGAATGAAAAACTGTTTTTT	CASSSESANEKLFF
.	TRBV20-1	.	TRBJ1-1	TGCAGTGCTAGTCCCGGGGCTGAAGCTTTCTTT	CSASPGAEAFF
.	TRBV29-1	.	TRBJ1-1	TGCAGCGTTAGGACAGCCGAGAACACTGAAGCTTTCTTT	CSVRTAENTEAFF
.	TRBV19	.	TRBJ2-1	TGTGCCAGTAGTTTTAAACGGGACAATGAGCAGTTCTTC	CASSFKRDNEQFF
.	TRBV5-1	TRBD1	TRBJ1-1	TGCGCCAGCAGCTGGGACAGGCTTAACACTGAAGCTTTCTTT	CASSWDRLNTEAFF
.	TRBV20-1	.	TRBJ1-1	TGCAGTGCTAGTCAATCCACTGAAGCTTTCTTT	CSASQSTEAFF
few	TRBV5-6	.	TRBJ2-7	TGTGCCAGCAGCTTGCGGGACACCCGTCTCTACGAGCAGTACTTC	CASSLRDTRLYEQYF
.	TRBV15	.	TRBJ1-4	TGTGCCACCAGCAGAGATCGGGCAGCGAGACGGGAAAAACTGTTTTTT	CATSRDRAARREKLFF
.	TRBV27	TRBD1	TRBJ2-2	TGTGCCAGCAGTTCAGGGGGCGTCGGCGGGGAGCTGTTTTTT	CASSSGGVGGELFF
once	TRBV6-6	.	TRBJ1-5	TGTGCCAGCAGTTACCGGTCAGGGGATCAGCCCCAGCATTTT	CASSYRSGDQPQHF
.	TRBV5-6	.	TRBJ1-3	TGTGCCAGCAGCTCCTTGACATCCTCTGGAAACACCATATATTTT	CASSSLTSSGNTIYF
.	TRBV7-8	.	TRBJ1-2	TGTGCCAGCAGCACCAGGGACCCCAGAACCTATGGCTACACCTTC	CASSTRDPRTYGYTF
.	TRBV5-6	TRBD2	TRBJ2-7	TGTGCCAGCAGTCTGGGACTAGCGGGGGTCCTGAGCGAGCAGTACTTC	CASSLGLAGVLSEQYF
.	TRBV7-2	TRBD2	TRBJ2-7	TGTGCCAGCAGCTTAGTCGGCGGGAGCGAGCAGTACTTC	CASSLVGGSEQYF
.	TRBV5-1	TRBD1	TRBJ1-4	TGCGCCAGCAGCGAGAGACAGGGCACTATGAAAGAACTGTTTTTT	CASSERQGTMKELFF
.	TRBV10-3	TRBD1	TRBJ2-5	TGTGCCATCGGGGGACAGATCCAAGAGACCCAGTACTTC	CAIGGQIQETQYF
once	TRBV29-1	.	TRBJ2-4	TGCAGCGTTGAAGCAGGGCGAAACATTCAGTACTTC	CSVEAGRNIQYF
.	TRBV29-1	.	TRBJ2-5	TGCAGCGCTTTGTTTCAAGAGACCCAGTACTTC	CSALFQETQYF
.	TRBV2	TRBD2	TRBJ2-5	TGTGCCAGCAGTGAATTGGGGACTAGCGGAGAGACCCAGTACTTC	CASSELGTSGETQYF
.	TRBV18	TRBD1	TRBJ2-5	TGTGCCAGCTCATCCAGGACAGGGGTACAAGAGACCCAGTACTTC	CASSSRTGVQETQYF
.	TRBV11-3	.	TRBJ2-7	TGTGCCAGCAGCATGGGCGGGGTCAGCTCCTACGAGCAGTACTTC	CASSMGGVSSYEQYF
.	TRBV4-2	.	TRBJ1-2	TGTGCCAGCAGCCAAGAAGGATGGTTAGGGGGGGGATACTATGGCTACACCTTC	CASSQEGWLGGGYYGYTF
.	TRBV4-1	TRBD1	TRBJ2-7	TGCGCCAGCAGCCAAGGGGAGGGGACAGGGGTTTACGAGCAGTACTTC	CASSQGEGTGVYEQYF
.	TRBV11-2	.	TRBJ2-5	TGTGCCAGCAGCTTAGTCGTGGGGACCCAGTACTTC	CASSLVVGTQYF
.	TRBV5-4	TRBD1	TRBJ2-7	TGTGCCAGCAGCTTATCGGGGACAGGGATTTACGAGCAGTACTTC	CASSLSGTGIYEQYF
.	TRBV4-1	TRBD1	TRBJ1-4	TGCGCCAGCAGCCATACAGGGGGTAATGAAAAACTGTTTTTT	CASSHTGGNEKLFF
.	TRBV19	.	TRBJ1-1	TGTGCCAGTACCCTAAGGCAGCGGCCCCCGCTTATGAACACTGAAGCTTTCTTT	CASTLRQRPPLMNTEAFF
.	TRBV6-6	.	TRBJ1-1	TGTGCCAGCAGAGAACAGGGTCTGAACACTGAAGCTTTCTTT	CASREQGLNTEAFF